This entry features one T cell receptor beta chain sequence. Its target is not known. This CDR3 is 13 amino acids long. Trimming removed 4 bases at V and 5 bases at J, with 12 bases between. Germline CDR1 and CDR2: SGDLS and YYNGEE. The sample comes from a study of T cell responses to AZD1222 COVID-19 vaccine. Findings and limits, study-wide: The donor group comprised mostly white British people and more females; the analysis possibly underestimated clonal diversity.

Measured with immunoSEQ multiplex PCR; TCRdb has only the in-frame clones, and not every one. The sample shows roughly 130,000 clones, 80% to 95% of them seen only once. The sequenced sample was peripheral blood, obtained on day 0 of AZD1222 vaccination. V gene TRBV9 combines with J gene TRBJ2-5; D is undetermined. The TCR sequence derives from an adult in good health. In DNA, the CDR3 is TGTGCCAGCAGCCTCACCTTGGGGGAGACCCAGTACTTC. Protein product: CASSLTLGETQYF.